Sequencing of this T cell receptor (beta chain) was carried out in a study of shared clonotypes between healthy human individuals. Background on the study: Per-donor plates numbered three CD4 naive, three CD4 memory, two CD8 naive and one CD8 memory.

CD45RO-negative, CCR7-selected cells formed the naive CD8 fraction, which excluded terminally differentiated effector memory CD45RA+ cells. Study results and caveats: Blood was the sole source, and tissue repertoires probably differ. Naive subsets generally exceeded memory subsets in estimated richness.

The DNA input per sorted-subset replicate PCR was 150 to 200 ng, corresponding to 25,000 to 35,000 T cell genomes. Repertoires were generated with immunoSEQ multiplex PCR, while TCRdb's copy carries only in-frame clones and drops some. The profile shows just over 2,000,000 clones, about 95% of them singletons. Worth noting for this clone: The antigen remains unidentified.

CDR1 and CDR2 from the germline V gene are SGHRS and YFSETQ. Trimming pared 2 bases from V and 2 bases from J, leaving 14 bases between. This CDR3 is built from 16 residues. Sequenced material: naive CD8+ T cells sorted from blood. This sequence was found in a man in his late teens or twenties in good health. The J gene is TRBJ1-5, the V gene TRBV5-1; D is ambiguous. This CDR3 reads CASSFRRRDGNQPQHF. The CDR3 coding sequence is TGCGCCAGCAGCTTCCGACGTAGGGATGGCAATCAGCCCCAGCATTTT.